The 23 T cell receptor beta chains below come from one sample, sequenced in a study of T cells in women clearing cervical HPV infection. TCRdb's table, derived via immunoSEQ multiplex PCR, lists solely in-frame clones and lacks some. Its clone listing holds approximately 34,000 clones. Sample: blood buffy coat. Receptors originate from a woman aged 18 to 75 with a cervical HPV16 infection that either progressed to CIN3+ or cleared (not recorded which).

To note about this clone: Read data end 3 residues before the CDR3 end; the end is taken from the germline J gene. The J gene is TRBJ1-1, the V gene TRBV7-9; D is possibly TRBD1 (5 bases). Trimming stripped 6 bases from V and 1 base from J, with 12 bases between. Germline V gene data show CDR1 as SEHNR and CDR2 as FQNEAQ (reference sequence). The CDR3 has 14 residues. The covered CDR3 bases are TGTGCCAGCAGTGCTAAGGACAAGAACACTGAA. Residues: CASSAKDKNTE. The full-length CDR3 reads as CASSAKDKNTEAFF.

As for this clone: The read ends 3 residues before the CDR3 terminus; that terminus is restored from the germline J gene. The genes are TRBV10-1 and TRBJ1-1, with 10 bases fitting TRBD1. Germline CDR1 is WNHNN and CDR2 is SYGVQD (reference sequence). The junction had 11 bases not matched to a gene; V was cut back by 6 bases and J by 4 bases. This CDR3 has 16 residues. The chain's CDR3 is CASSRATGQGFTEAFF. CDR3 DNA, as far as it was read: TGCGCCAGCAGCCGGGCCACGGGACAGGGGTTCACTGAA.

The CDR3 sequence: CSAPGGAGHTDTQYF. The sequenced part of the CDR3 DNA is TGCAGTGCGCCCGGAGGAGCGGGGCACACAGATACG. The chain is built from TRBV20-1 and TRBJ2-3, with 7 bases identical to TRBD2. Read sequence stops 3 residues before the CDR3 end, and the germline J gene provides the missing end. The CDR3 is 15 residues long. V trimming: 6 bases; J trimming: 2 bases; junction bases outside the gene matches: 11. CDR1 DFQATT and CDR2 SNEGSKA come from the germline V gene (reference sequence).

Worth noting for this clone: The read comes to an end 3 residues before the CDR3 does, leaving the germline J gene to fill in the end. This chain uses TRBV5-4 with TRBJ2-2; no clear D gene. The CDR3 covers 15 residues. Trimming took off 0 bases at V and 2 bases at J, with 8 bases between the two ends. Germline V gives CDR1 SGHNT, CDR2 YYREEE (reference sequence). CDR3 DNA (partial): TGTGCCAGCAGCTTGGAACAGATTAACACCGGGGAG. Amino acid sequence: CASSLEQINTGE. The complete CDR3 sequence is CASSLEQINTGELFF.

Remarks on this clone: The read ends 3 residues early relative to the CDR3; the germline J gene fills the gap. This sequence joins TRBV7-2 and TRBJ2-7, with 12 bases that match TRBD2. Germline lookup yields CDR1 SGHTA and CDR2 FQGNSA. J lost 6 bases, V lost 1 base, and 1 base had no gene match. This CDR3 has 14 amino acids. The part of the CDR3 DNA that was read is TGTGCCAGCAGCTTAGGGGGACTAGCGGGCGAG. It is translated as CASSLGGLAGE. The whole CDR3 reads CASSLGGLAGEQYF.

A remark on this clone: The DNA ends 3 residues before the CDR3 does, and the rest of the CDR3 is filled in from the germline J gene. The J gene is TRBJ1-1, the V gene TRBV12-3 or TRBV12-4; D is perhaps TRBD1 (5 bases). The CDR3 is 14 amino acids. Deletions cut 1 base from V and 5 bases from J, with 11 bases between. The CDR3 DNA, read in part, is TGTGCCAGCAGTTTAGAGATGGGGGGGACTGAA. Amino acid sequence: CASSLEMGGTE. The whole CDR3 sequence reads CASSLEMGGTEAFF.

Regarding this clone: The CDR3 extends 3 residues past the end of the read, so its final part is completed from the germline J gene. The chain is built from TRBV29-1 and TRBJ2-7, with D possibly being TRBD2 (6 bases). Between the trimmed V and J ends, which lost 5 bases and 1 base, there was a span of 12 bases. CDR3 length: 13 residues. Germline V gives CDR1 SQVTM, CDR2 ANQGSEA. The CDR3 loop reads CSVRGAGSYEQYF. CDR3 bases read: TGCAGCGTTCGTGGGGCGGGGTCCTACGAG.

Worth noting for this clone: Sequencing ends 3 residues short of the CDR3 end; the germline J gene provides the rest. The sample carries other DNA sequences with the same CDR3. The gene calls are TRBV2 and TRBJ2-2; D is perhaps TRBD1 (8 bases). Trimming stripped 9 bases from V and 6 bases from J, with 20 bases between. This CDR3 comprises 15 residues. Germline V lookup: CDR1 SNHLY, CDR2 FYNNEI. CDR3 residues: CASGGAGGHPGELFF. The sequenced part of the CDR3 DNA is TGTGCCAGTGGGGGGGCAGGGGGCCACCCCGGGGAG.

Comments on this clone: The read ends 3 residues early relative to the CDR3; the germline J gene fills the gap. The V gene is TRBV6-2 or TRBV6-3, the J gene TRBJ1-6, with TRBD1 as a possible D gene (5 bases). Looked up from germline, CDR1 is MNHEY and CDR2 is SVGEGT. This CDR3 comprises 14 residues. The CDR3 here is CASSYSGGDRSLHF. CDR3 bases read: TGTGCCAGCAGTTACTCGGGGGGGGACCGGTCC.

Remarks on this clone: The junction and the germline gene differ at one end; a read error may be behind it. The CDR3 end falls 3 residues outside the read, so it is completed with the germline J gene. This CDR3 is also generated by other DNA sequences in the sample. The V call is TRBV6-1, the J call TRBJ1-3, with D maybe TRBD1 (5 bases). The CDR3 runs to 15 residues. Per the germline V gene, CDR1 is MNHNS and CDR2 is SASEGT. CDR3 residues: CASSESRVIGNTIYF. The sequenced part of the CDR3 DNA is TGTGCCAGCAGTGAAAGCAGGGTCATTGGAAACACT.

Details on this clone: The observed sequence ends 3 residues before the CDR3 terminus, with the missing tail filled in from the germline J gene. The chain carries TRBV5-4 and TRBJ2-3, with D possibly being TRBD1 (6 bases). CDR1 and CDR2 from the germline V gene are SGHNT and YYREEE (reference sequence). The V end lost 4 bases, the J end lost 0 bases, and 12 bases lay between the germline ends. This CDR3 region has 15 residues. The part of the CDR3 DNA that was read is TGTGCCAGCAGCCCGGACAGAACTAGCACAGATACG. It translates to CASSPDRTSTDT. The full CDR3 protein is CASSPDRTSTDTQYF.

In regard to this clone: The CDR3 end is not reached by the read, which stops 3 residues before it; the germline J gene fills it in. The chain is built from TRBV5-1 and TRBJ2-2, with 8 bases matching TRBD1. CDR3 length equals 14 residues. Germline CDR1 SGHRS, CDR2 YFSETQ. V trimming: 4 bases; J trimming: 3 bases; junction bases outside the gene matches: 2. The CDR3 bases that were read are TGCGCCAGCAGCGCAGGGGGCGACACCGGGGAG. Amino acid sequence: CASSAGGDTGE. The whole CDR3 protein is CASSAGGDTGELFF.

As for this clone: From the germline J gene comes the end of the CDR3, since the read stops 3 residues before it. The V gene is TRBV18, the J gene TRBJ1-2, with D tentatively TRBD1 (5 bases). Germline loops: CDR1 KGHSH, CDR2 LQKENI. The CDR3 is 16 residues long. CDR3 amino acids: CASSPPGRSSYNDYTF. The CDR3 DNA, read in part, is TGTGCCAGCTCACCACCGGGGCGGAGCTCCTACAATGAC. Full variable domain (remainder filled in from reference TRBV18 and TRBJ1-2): NAGVMQNPRHLVRRRGQEARLRCSPMKGHSHVYWYRQLPEEGLKFMVYLQKENIIDESGMPKERFSAEFPKEGPSILRIQQVVRGDSAAYFCASSPPGRSSYNDYTFGSGTRLTVV.

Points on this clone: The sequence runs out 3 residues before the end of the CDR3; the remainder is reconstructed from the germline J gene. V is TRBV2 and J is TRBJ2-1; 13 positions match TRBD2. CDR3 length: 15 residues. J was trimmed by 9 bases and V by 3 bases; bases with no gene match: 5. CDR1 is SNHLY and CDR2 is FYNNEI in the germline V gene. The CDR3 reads CASSEEGLAGSEQFF. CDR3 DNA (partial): TGTGCCAGCAGTGAGGAGGGACTAGCGGGATCTGAG.

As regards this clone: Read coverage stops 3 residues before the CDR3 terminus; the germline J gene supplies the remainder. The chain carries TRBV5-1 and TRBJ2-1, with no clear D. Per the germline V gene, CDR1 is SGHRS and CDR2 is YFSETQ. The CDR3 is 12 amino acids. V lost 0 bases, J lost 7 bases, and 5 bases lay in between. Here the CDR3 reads CASSLVSNEQFF. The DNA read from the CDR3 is TGCGCCAGCAGCTTGGTTAGTAATGAG.

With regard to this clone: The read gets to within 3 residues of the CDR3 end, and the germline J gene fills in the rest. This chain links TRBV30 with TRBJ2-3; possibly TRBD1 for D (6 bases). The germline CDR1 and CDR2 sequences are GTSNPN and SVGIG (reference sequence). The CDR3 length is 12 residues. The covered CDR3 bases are TGTGCCTGGAGTGGGCGCTGGGGGCCG. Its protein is CAWSGRWGP. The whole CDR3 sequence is CAWSGRWGPQYF.

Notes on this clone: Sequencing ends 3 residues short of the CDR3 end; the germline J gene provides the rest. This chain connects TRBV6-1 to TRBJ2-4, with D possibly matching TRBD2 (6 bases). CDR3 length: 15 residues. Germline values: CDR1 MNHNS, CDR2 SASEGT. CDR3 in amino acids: CASSEAGGYDYGQYF. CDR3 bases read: TGTGCCAGCAGTGAAGCCGGGGGATATGACTATGGT.

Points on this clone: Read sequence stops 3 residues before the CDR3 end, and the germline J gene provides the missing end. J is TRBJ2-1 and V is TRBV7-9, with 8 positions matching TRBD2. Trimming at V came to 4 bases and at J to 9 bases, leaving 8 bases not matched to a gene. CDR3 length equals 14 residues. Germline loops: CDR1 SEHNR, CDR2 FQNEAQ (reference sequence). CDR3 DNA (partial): TGTGCCAGCAGCTCCGGGGGGGCTACCCCTGAG. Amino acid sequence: CASSSGGATPE. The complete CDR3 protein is CASSSGGATPEQFF. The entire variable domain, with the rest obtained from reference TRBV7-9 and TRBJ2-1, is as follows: DTGVSQNPRHKITKRGQNVTFRCDPISEHNRLYWYRQTLGQGPEFLTYFQNEAQLEKSRLLSDRFSAERPKGSFSTLEIQRTEQGDSAMYLCASSSGGATPEQFFGPGTRLTVL.

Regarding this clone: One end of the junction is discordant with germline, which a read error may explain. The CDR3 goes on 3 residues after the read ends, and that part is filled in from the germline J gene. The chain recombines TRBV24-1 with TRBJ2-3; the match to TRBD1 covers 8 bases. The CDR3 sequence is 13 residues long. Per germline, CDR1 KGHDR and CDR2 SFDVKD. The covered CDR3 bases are TGTGCCACGGACAGGGAAGGCACGGATACG. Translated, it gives CATDREGTDT. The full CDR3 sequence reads CATDREGTDTQYF.

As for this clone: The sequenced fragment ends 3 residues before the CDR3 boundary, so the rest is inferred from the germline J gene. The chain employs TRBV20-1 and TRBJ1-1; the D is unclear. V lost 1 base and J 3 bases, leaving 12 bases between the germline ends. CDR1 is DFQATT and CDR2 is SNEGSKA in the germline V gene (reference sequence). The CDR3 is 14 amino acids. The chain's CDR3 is CSARGGAEDTEAFF. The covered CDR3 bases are TGCAGTGCTAGAGGGGGAGCGGAGGACACTGAA.

The CDR3 protein is CSVRDKQNTGELFF. Incomplete CDR3 DNA: TGCAGCGTGCGGGACAAGCAGAACACCGGGGAG. The chain uses TRBV29-1 and TRBJ2-2, with D perhaps being TRBD1 or TRBD2 (6 bases each). The read gets to within 3 residues of the CDR3 end, and the germline J gene fills in the rest. Germline V gene sequence: CDR1 SQVTM, CDR2 ANQGSEA. The CDR3 has 14 amino acids. V shed 6 bases and J shed 1 base, with 12 bases lying between them.

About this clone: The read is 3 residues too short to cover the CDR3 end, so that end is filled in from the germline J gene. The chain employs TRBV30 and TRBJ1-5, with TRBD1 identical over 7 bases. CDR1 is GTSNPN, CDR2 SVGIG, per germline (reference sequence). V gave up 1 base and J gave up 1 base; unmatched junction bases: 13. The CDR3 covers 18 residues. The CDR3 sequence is CAWSADRAGGRSNQPQHF. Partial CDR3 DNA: TGTGCCTGGAGTGCTGACAGGGCCGGCGGGAGGAGCAATCAGCCC.

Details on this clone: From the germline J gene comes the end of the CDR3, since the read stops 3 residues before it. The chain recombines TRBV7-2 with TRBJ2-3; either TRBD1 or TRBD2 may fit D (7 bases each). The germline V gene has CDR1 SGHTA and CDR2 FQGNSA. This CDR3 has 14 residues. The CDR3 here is CASSTTGRDQPQYF. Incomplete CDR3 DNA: TGTGCCAGCAGCACGACAGGGAGGGATCAGCCG.